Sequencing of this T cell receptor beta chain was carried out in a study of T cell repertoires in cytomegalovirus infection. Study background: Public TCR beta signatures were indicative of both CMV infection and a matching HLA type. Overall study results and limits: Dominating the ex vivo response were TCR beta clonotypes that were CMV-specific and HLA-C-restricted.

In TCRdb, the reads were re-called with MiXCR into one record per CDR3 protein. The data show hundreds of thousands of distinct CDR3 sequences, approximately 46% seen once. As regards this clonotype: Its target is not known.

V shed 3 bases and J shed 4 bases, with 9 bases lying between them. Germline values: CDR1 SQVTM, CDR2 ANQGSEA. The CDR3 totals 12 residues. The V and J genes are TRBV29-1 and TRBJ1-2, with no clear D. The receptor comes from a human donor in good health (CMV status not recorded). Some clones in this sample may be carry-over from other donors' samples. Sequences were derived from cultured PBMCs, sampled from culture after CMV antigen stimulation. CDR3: CSVDRQVYGYTF. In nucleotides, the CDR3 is TGCAGCGTTGACCGTCAAGTCTATGGCTACACCTTC.